This is a list of T cell receptor beta chains from one sample in a study of identical twins. TCRdb redid the calling of the 5' RACE reads with MiXCR, one entry per CDR3 protein. This sample has about 240,000 distinct CDR3 sequences; approximately 8% occur once, and the top ten carry around 5.4%. The same data also contributed to another study, on yellow fever vaccine responses in identical twins.

The specimen was CD8+ T cells sorted from blood. These receptor sequences come from a woman aged 18-30 years in good health. CDR3s include the opening cysteine and the closing phenylalanine or tryptophan. Each record gives: J gene, D gene, V gene, clone size, CDR3 DNA, CDR3 protein. A D gene is named only where the DNA matches it firmly. Only part of the rows carry a size: once, few, many, or a class if the clone is expanded.

j_call: TRBJ2-1; d_call: -; v_call: TRBV6-1; clone_size: few; cdr3_nt: TGTGCCAGCCTTTCAGGAAAGGAGCAGTTCTTC; cdr3_aa: CASLSGKEQFF
j_call: TRBJ2-7; d_call: -; v_call: TRBV7-9; clone_size: -; cdr3_nt: TGTGCCGGCAGCCCCAGGGACCACAACTACGAGCAGTACTTC; cdr3_aa: CAGSPRDHNYEQYF
j_call: TRBJ2-2; d_call: TRBD1; v_call: TRBV12-3/TRBV12-4; clone_size: -; cdr3_nt: TGTGCCAGCAGTCCCCCCCAGGGGGCGGACACCGGGGAGCTGTTTTTT; cdr3_aa: CASSPPQGADTGELFF
j_call: TRBJ2-1; d_call: TRBD2; v_call: TRBV27; clone_size: -; cdr3_nt: TGTGCCAGCAGTTTTGTTGGTTCTAGCGGGAACTATGAGCAGTTCTTC; cdr3_aa: CASSFVGSSGNYEQFF
j_call: TRBJ2-7; d_call: TRBD2; v_call: TRBV6-5; clone_size: many; cdr3_nt: TGTGCCAGCAGTTACTCGGAGTTGAGCGGGAGGTCACCCTACGAGCAGTACTTC; cdr3_aa: CASSYSELSGRSPYEQYF
j_call: TRBJ2-2; d_call: -; v_call: TRBV20-1; clone_size: -; cdr3_nt: TGCAGTGCAACCACCGACTACCTGAACACCGGGGAGCTGTTTTTT; cdr3_aa: CSATTDYLNTGELFF
j_call: TRBJ2-1; d_call: -; v_call: TRBV9; clone_size: few; cdr3_nt: TGTGCCAGCAGCGTAGTATCTGACACGCCCTGGGGGGACAATGAGCAGTTCTTC; cdr3_aa: CASSVVSDTPWGDNEQFF
j_call: TRBJ2-1; d_call: -; v_call: TRBV5-6; clone_size: -; cdr3_nt: TGTGCCAGCAGCCTGTCGGTGGGAGAGTCGTACGATGAGCAGTTCTTC; cdr3_aa: CASSLSVGESYDEQFF
j_call: TRBJ2-1; d_call: -; v_call: TRBV27; clone_size: few; cdr3_nt: TGTGCCAGCAGCCCAACTAAGGAAGGCTTGTACAATGAGCAGTTCTTC; cdr3_aa: CASSPTKEGLYNEQFF
j_call: TRBJ2-5; d_call: -; v_call: TRBV5-1; clone_size: few; cdr3_nt: TGCGCCAGCAGCCCGACAAGACAAGAGACCCAGTACTTC; cdr3_aa: CASSPTRQETQYF
j_call: TRBJ2-7; d_call: TRBD1; v_call: TRBV6-2/TRBV6-3; clone_size: few; cdr3_nt: TGTGCCAGCACCCACGACAGGGGCCCATACGAGCAGTACTTC; cdr3_aa: CASTHDRGPYEQYF
j_call: TRBJ2-7; d_call: TRBD2; v_call: TRBV7-3; clone_size: few; cdr3_nt: TGTGCCAGCAGCTTAACAGCGGGAGGGTACTCCTACGAGCAGTACTTC; cdr3_aa: CASSLTAGGYSYEQYF
j_call: TRBJ1-1; d_call: -; v_call: TRBV2; clone_size: -; cdr3_nt: TGTGCCAGCAGTGGTTGGGGCCTCATGAACACTGAAGCTTTCTTT; cdr3_aa: CASSGWGLMNTEAFF
j_call: TRBJ2-1; d_call: TRBD2; v_call: TRBV6-4; clone_size: many; cdr3_nt: TGTGCCAGCAGTGACGAGCGGGAGGGCCATTCTGGTGAGCAGTTCTTC; cdr3_aa: CASSDEREGHSGEQFF
j_call: TRBJ1-6; d_call: -; v_call: TRBV27; clone_size: -; cdr3_nt: TGTGCCAGCTCCATTGGGGGGGTGAATTCACCCCTCCACTTT; cdr3_aa: CASSIGGVNSPLHF
j_call: TRBJ1-1; d_call: -; v_call: TRBV10-3; clone_size: few; cdr3_nt: TGTGCCACCTGGGACGGAAAGAACACTGAAGCTTTCTTT; cdr3_aa: CATWDGKNTEAFF
j_call: TRBJ2-1; d_call: -; v_call: TRBV7-8; clone_size: few; cdr3_nt: TGTGCCAGCAGCTTAGATCGACTCGGGGGATATGAGCAGTTCTTC; cdr3_aa: CASSLDRLGGYEQFF
j_call: TRBJ2-7; d_call: TRBD2; v_call: TRBV27; clone_size: few; cdr3_nt: TGTGCCAGCAGTTCCTCTAGCGGGACCTCCTACGAGCAGTACTTC; cdr3_aa: CASSSSSGTSYEQYF
j_call: TRBJ2-5; d_call: -; v_call: TRBV24-1; clone_size: many; cdr3_nt: TGTGCCACCGCAGGGGACGGAGAGACCCAGTACTTC; cdr3_aa: CATAGDGETQYF
j_call: TRBJ2-1; d_call: TRBD2; v_call: TRBV7-9; clone_size: many; cdr3_nt: TGTGCCAGCAGCCTGACTAGCGGGAGGAGACGGAATGAGCAGTTCTTC; cdr3_aa: CASSLTSGRRRNEQFF
j_call: TRBJ2-7; d_call: -; v_call: TRBV27; clone_size: many; cdr3_nt: TGTGCCAGCAGTTTGGGAGGTTACCGCTACGAGCAGTACTTC; cdr3_aa: CASSLGGYRYEQYF
j_call: TRBJ2-7; d_call: -; v_call: TRBV7-9; clone_size: -; cdr3_nt: TGTGCCAGCAGCTTTCCCGGGACTTTGTTCTCGGTCTACGAGCAGTACTTC; cdr3_aa: CASSFPGTLFSVYEQYF
j_call: TRBJ2-3; d_call: TRBD2; v_call: TRBV7-6; clone_size: few; cdr3_nt: TGTGCCAGCAGCTTAACACTAGCGGGGAGGCTCAGCACAGATACGCAGTATTTT; cdr3_aa: CASSLTLAGRLSTDTQYF
j_call: TRBJ1-2; d_call: -; v_call: TRBV9; clone_size: -; cdr3_nt: TGTGCCAGCAGCCCCCAGCCGGGGAGGGCTCCAGCGAATGGCTACACCTTC; cdr3_aa: CASSPQPGRAPANGYTF
j_call: TRBJ1-1; d_call: -; v_call: TRBV13; clone_size: -; cdr3_nt: TGTGCCAGCAGCTCCCAATCGAGGGCTGAAGCTTTCTTT; cdr3_aa: CASSSQSRAEAFF
j_call: TRBJ2-3; d_call: -; v_call: TRBV10-3; clone_size: many; cdr3_nt: TGTGCCATCAGTGAGCCCCGGACCGTCACAGATACGCAGTATTTT; cdr3_aa: CAISEPRTVTDTQYF
j_call: TRBJ2-1; d_call: TRBD2; v_call: TRBV2; clone_size: -; cdr3_nt: TGTGCCAGCAGTGAATATAGCGGGGCATACAATGAGCAGTTCTTC; cdr3_aa: CASSEYSGAYNEQFF
j_call: TRBJ2-5; d_call: -; v_call: TRBV15; clone_size: few; cdr3_nt: TGTGCCACCAGCAGGGTAGACGGCTTCCAAGAGACCCAGTACTTC; cdr3_aa: CATSRVDGFQETQYF
j_call: TRBJ2-1; d_call: TRBD1; v_call: TRBV24-1; clone_size: many; cdr3_nt: TGTGCCACCAGTGTCCTGGGACAGGGGGTCAATGAGCAGTTCTTC; cdr3_aa: CATSVLGQGVNEQFF
j_call: TRBJ1-2; d_call: TRBD1; v_call: TRBV27; clone_size: many; cdr3_nt: TGTGCCAGCAGTCTGGACAGGTTCTATGGCTACACCTTC; cdr3_aa: CASSLDRFYGYTF
j_call: TRBJ2-1; d_call: TRBD1; v_call: TRBV12-3/TRBV12-4; clone_size: few; cdr3_nt: TGTGCCAGCGGGACAGGGGGCCTGAATGAGCAGTTCTTC; cdr3_aa: CASGTGGLNEQFF
j_call: TRBJ2-7; d_call: -; v_call: TRBV11-2; clone_size: few; cdr3_nt: TGTGCCAGCAGCTTAGGACCCTTCTCCTACGAGCAGTACTTC; cdr3_aa: CASSLGPFSYEQYF
j_call: TRBJ2-5; d_call: -; v_call: TRBV15; clone_size: -; cdr3_nt: TGTGCCACCAGCAGAGGACAGTCTGGGGAGACCCAGTACTTC; cdr3_aa: CATSRGQSGETQYF
j_call: TRBJ2-7; d_call: -; v_call: TRBV5-4; clone_size: many; cdr3_nt: TGTGCCAGCAGCCTCGACCTACCAACTTCCTACGAGCAGTACTTC; cdr3_aa: CASSLDLPTSYEQYF
j_call: TRBJ2-3; d_call: TRBD1; v_call: TRBV28; clone_size: -; cdr3_nt: TGTGCCAGCAGTTCAAGTCAACAGGGGGGCGCAGATACGCAGTATTTT; cdr3_aa: CASSSSQQGGADTQYF
j_call: TRBJ1-1; d_call: -; v_call: TRBV4-1; clone_size: many; cdr3_nt: TGCGCCAGCAGCCAAGATCCACGAGGTACTGAAGCTTTCTTT; cdr3_aa: CASSQDPRGTEAFF
j_call: TRBJ2-7; d_call: TRBD1; v_call: TRBV12-3/TRBV12-4; clone_size: -; cdr3_nt: TGTGCCAGCAGTTTAGGGACAGGGTTTGAGCAGTACTTC; cdr3_aa: CASSLGTGFEQYF
j_call: TRBJ2-1; d_call: TRBD1; v_call: TRBV29-1; clone_size: many; cdr3_nt: TGCAGCGTTCAGACAGGGGGTGGTAATGAGCAGTTCTTC; cdr3_aa: CSVQTGGGNEQFF
j_call: TRBJ2-4; d_call: TRBD1; v_call: TRBV2; clone_size: many; cdr3_nt: TGTGCCAGCAGGGAAGGGACAGGGGGCTTGAACATTCAGTACTTC; cdr3_aa: CASREGTGGLNIQYF
j_call: TRBJ1-2; d_call: -; v_call: TRBV27; clone_size: few; cdr3_nt: TGTGCCAGCAGTCCTTCATCGAGGGATTTGATTGGCTACACCTTC; cdr3_aa: CASSPSSRDLIGYTF
j_call: TRBJ2-2; d_call: TRBD2; v_call: TRBV13; clone_size: -; cdr3_nt: TGTGCCAGCAGCAAGGGACTAGCGGGAGAGGGTACCGGGGAGCTGTTTTTT; cdr3_aa: CASSKGLAGEGTGELFF
j_call: TRBJ2-5; d_call: -; v_call: TRBV7-9; clone_size: many; cdr3_nt: TGTGCCAGCAGCGGGCCGGGACAACAAGAGACCCAGTACTTC; cdr3_aa: CASSGPGQQETQYF
j_call: TRBJ2-1; d_call: TRBD2; v_call: TRBV11-1; clone_size: -; cdr3_nt: TGTGCCAGCAGCCCTTCGCGGGAGGGCTACAATGAGCAGTTCTTC; cdr3_aa: CASSPSREGYNEQFF
j_call: TRBJ2-1; d_call: TRBD1; v_call: TRBV5-1; clone_size: many; cdr3_nt: TGCGCCAGCAGCTGGGGACAGGGGGAGATGAATGAGCAGTTCTTC; cdr3_aa: CASSWGQGEMNEQFF
j_call: TRBJ2-2; d_call: TRBD1; v_call: TRBV10-3; clone_size: many; cdr3_nt: TGTGCCATCAGTGAACAGGGGGCGTCCGGGGAGCTGTTTTTT; cdr3_aa: CAISEQGASGELFF
j_call: TRBJ1-6; d_call: -; v_call: TRBV6-1; clone_size: few; cdr3_nt: TGTGCCAGCAGCTCCGGTTGGGGGGCCTCCTATAATTCACCCCTCCACTTT; cdr3_aa: CASSSGWGASYNSPLHF
j_call: TRBJ2-1; d_call: -; v_call: TRBV7-9; clone_size: many; cdr3_nt: TGTGCCAGCAGCTTTATATACAATGAGCAGTTCTTC; cdr3_aa: CASSFIYNEQFF
j_call: TRBJ2-3; d_call: -; v_call: TRBV5-1; clone_size: many; cdr3_nt: TGCGCCAGCAGCGTCAACATAGATACGCAGTATTTT; cdr3_aa: CASSVNIDTQYF
j_call: TRBJ2-1; d_call: TRBD2; v_call: TRBV29-1; clone_size: many; cdr3_nt: TGCAGCGTTGAAGCCACCGGGGCTAGCGGGTCCTACAATGAGCAGTTCTTC; cdr3_aa: CSVEATGASGSYNEQFF
j_call: TRBJ1-6; d_call: -; v_call: TRBV15; clone_size: -; cdr3_nt: TGTGCCACCAGCAGAGGAGGGAGTGAAACCTATAATTCACCCCTCCACTTT; cdr3_aa: CATSRGGSETYNSPLHF
j_call: TRBJ2-1; d_call: -; v_call: TRBV14; clone_size: few; cdr3_nt: TGTGCCAGCAGCCAAAGAGAAAATGAGCAGTTCTTC; cdr3_aa: CASSQRENEQFF
j_call: TRBJ2-3; d_call: -; v_call: TRBV9; clone_size: many; cdr3_nt: TGTGCCAGCAGTGACAGCACCACGGGAGTGGGAACAGATACGCAGTATTTT; cdr3_aa: CASSDSTTGVGTDTQYF